The 7 T cell receptor beta chains below come from one sample, sequenced in a study of OX40 agonist ivuxolimab in advanced cancers. Some clones are missing from TCRdb's copy, which holds only in-frame ones; the method was immunoSEQ multiplex PCR. The sample includes roughly 65,000 clones, around nine tenths of them seen just once. Sequences were derived from CD4+ or CD8+ T cells sorted from blood, sampled in a trial of the OX40 agonist ivuxolimab. These receptor sequences come from an adult with an advanced solid tumor such as melanoma, head and neck, liver or kidney cancer.

This rearrangement joins TRBV9 to TRBJ1-1, with D unresolved. Trimming shortened V by 3 bases and J by 0 bases, and 6 bases separated the two germline ends. There are 13 residues in the CDR3. The V gene's germline CDR1 is SGDLS and CDR2 YYNGEE. CDR3 bases: TGTGCCAGCAGCGCCAGTCTGAACACTGAAGCTTTCTTT. Translating it yields CASSASLNTEAFF.

The chain uses TRBV5-8 and TRBJ2-1, with 9 bases matching TRBD1. The CDR3 consists of 18 residues. Germline V gives CDR1 SGHTS, CDR2 YDEGEE. The trim removed 3 bases at V and 8 bases at J, leaving 18 bases unmatched. CDR3 protein: CASSSTGLLRDREDEQFF. CDR3 nucleotides: TGTGCCAGCAGCTCTACTGGGCTTCTACGGGACAGGGAAGATGAGCAGTTCTTC.

The chain carries TRBV5-1 and TRBJ2-7; TRBD2 matches 7 bases. This CDR3 is 13 amino acids long. Germline trimming cut 2 bases from V and 6 bases from J; bases unmatched to any gene: 5. Germline V gives CDR1 SGHRS, CDR2 YFSETQ. CDR3 in DNA: TGCGCCAGCAGCTTTCAATCGGGAGGCGAGCAGTACTTC. Residues: CASSFQSGGEQYF.

The chain uses TRBV28 and TRBJ2-7; TRBD2 matches at 7 bases. After removal of 5 bases from V and 2 bases from J, the junction contained 12 bases not matched to a gene. CDR3 length: 16 amino acids. In germline, CDR1 is MDHEN, CDR2 SYDVKM. The CDR3 loop is CASSPPWTSVAYEQYF. The CDR3 DNA follows: TGTGCCAGCAGTCCTCCATGGACTAGTGTAGCCTACGAGCAGTACTTC.

The gene calls are TRBV6-5 and TRBJ1-5; a weak D match, TRBD1 (6 bases). The CDR3 sequence is 15 residues long. The germline V gene has CDR1 MNHEY and CDR2 SVGAGI. Trimming shortened V by 6 bases and J by 4 bases, and 16 bases separated the two germline ends. CDR3 region: CASSRNRDWNQPQHF. CDR3 DNA: TGTGCCAGCAGCCGAAACAGGGATTGGAATCAGCCCCAGCATTTT.

V is TRBV29-1 and J is TRBJ2-7; 7 bases align to TRBD2. Germline-derived CDR1 and CDR2 are SQVTM and ANQGSEA. The CDR3 loop spans 15 amino acids. The V segment lost 6 bases and the J segment 8 bases; nucleotides outside the gene matches: 19. CDR3 in DNA: TGCAGCGTCCGGGAGGTCCGTAGCGGGCGTTCCAAGCAGTACTTC. Encoded protein: CSVREVRSGRSKQYF.

J is TRBJ2-3 and V is TRBV7-2; 8 bases fit TRBD1. Germline V gene sequence: CDR1 SGHTA, CDR2 FQGNSA. Trimming cost V 1 base and J 5 bases; bases outside gene matches: 5. The CDR3 runs 15 residues. The CDR3 nucleotides read TGTGCCAGCAGCTTAGGCAGGGGGCAAGTAGATACGCAGTATTTT. Encoded protein: CASSLGRGQVDTQYF.